The present entry profiles one TCR beta chain with its context. Its cognate antigen has yet to be identified. The sample comes from a study of CXCR3-negative and CXCR3-positive naive CD8 T cells (dated 2019 in TCRdb). Regarding the complete study: In total, approximately 140 million TRB reads were obtained, or roughly 1.5 +/- 0.3 million reads per library. TRBV-TRBJ cluster analysis included naive subsets from a handful of donors and memory cells from 3 donors. The diversity and physicochemical repertoire analyses included around 10 donors pooled from two independent experiments.

TCRdb names NextSeq 550 as the instrument used. The Human TCR Profiling Kit (MiLaboratory) was used to prepare UMI-labeled 5' RACE TRB cDNA libraries. cDNA synthesis used the entire amount of extracted RNA, and PCR amplification then used the entire amount of cDNA produced. Libraries were prepared in parallel using an identical number of PCR cycles. Per the original workflow: About 52,000 +/- 9,100 unique UMI-labeled TRB cDNA molecules per library were extracted with MIGEC and MiXCR, with at least two reads per UMI required. Each library averaged roughly 36,000 +/- 9,600 functional in-frame TRB CDR3 nucleotide clonotypes without stop codons. After downsampling to 5000 UMI-labeled TRB molecules per sample, diversity metrics, including normalized Shannon-Wiener and Chao1, were computed in VDJtools. VDJtools computed clonotype-size-weighted physicochemical properties of the central five CDR3 residues: interaction energy, strength, volume and Kidera factor 4. TCRdb reprocessed the reads and assigns one entry to each CDR3 protein sequence, leaving out DNA. TCRdb assigned the V and J calls; the authors' analysis was not used. The sample table includes some 130,000 distinct CDR3 sequences. Nearly 0.5% of the sample is held by the ten biggest clonotypes.

For CDR1 and CDR2, the germline V gene (reference sequence) lists SGHAT and FQDESV. Taken from cysteine to phenylalanine, the CDR3 has 15 residues. The coding DNA is unavailable. For each CD8+ T cell subset, flow sorting was done in triplicate, and 250,000 to 300,000 cells per subset went directly into RLT lysis buffer. To keep memory contaminants out, a stringent definition of naive CD8+ T cells was applied: CD45RO-CCR7+CD27+CD95-. Standard density gradient centrifugation was used to isolate peripheral blood mononuclear cells from buffy coats. A FACSAria III was used to flow-sort naive CD8+ T cells into CXCR3-negative and CXCR3-positive populations. Total RNA was extracted from sorted cells using an RNeasy Mini Kit. The paper's findings and limits, for the study overall: Freshly isolated PBMCs were used for most assays because CXCR3 expression partially decreased after cryopreservation. TRB CDR3s from CXCR3-positive naive cells showed higher hydrophobicity (lower Kidera factor 4), lower energy, and higher strength and volume indices than CXCR3-negative naive cells. Within the same donor, TRBV-TRBJ usage looked similar between naive CXCR3-negative and CXCR3-positive cells, but memory cells had distinct patterns. Both naive subsets had comparably high repertoire diversity, while memory CD8+ T cells had much lower repertoire diversity. Because surface CD5, which has been linked to self-reactivity in mice, was comparable between naive subsets, TCR interaction strength was also inferred from TRB CDR3 physicochemical properties.

The specimen was naive CXCR3- CD8+ T cells from blood. The meaning of the sample's cell subset or site label: CD45RO-CCR7+CD27+CD95- naive CD8+ T cells lacking CXCR3 (TNR3-). The receptor's source is a human donor in good health. Some clones in this sample may be carry-over from other donors' samples. The chain employs TRBV11-1 and TRBJ2-1; the TCRdb call, TRBD2, lacks DNA for checking. This receptor carries the CDR3 CASSTERGDYNEQFF.